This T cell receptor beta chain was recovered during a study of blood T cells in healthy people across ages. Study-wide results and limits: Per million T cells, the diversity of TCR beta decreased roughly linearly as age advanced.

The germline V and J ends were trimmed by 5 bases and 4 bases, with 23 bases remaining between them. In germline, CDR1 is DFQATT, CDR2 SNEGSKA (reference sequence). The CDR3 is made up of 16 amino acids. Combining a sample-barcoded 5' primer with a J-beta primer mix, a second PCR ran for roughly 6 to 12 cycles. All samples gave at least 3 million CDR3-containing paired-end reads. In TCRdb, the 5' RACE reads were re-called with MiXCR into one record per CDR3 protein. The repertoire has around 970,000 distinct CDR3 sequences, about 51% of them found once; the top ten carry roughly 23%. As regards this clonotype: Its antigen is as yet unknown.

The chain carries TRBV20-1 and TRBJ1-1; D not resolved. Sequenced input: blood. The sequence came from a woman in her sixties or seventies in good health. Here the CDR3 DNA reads TGCAGTGCTTCTCCAGATTCCCGGAGTTCGAGCACTGAAGCTTTCTTT. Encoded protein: CSASPDSRSSSTEAFF.